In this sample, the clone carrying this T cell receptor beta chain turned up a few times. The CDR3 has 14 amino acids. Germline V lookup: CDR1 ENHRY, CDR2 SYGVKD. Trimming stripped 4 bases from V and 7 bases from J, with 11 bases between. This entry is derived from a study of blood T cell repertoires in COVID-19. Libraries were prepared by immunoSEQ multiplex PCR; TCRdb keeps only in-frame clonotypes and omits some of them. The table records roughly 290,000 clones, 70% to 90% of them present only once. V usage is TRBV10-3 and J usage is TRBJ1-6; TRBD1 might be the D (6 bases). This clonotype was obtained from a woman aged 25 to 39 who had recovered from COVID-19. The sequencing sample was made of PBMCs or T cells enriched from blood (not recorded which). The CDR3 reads CAISGGLENSPLHF. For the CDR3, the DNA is TGTGCCATCAGTGGGGGGCTCGAGAATTCACCCCTCCACTTT.